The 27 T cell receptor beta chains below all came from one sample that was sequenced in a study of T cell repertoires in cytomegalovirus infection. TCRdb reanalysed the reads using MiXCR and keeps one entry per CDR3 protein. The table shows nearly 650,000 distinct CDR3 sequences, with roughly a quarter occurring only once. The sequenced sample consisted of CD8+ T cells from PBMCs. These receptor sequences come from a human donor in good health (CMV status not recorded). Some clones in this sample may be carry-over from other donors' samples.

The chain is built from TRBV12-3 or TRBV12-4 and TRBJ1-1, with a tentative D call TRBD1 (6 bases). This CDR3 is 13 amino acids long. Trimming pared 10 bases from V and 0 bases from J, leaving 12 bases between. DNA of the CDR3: TGTGCCACCTACAGGGATCTGAACACTGAAGCTTTCTTT. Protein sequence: CATYRDLNTEAFF.

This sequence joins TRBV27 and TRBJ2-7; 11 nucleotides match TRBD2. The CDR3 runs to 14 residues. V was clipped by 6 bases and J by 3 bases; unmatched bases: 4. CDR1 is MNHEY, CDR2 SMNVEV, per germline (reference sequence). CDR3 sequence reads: CASRPGTSGYEQYV. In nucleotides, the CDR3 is TGTGCCAGCAGACCTGGGACTAGCGGCTACGAGCAGTACGTC.

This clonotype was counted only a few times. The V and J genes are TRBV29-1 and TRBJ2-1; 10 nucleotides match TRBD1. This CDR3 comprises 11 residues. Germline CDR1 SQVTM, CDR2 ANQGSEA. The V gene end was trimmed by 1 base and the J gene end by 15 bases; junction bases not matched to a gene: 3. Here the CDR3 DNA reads TGCAGCGTTGAAGGGGGACAGGGGAGGTTCTTC. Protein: CSVEGGQGRFF.

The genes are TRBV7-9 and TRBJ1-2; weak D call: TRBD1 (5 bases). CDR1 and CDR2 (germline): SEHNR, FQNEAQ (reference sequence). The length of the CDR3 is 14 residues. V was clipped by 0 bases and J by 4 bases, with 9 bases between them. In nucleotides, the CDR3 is TGTGCCAGCAGCTTAGCCGGGACCCTCTATGGCTACACCTTC. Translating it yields CASSLAGTLYGYTF.

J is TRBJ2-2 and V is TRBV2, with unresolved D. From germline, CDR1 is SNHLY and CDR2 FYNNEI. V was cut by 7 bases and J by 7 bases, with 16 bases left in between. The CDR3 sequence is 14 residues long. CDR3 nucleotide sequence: TGTGCCAGCAAATTCTCCCTCGGCGGCGGGGAGCTGTTTTTT. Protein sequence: CASKFSLGGGELFF.

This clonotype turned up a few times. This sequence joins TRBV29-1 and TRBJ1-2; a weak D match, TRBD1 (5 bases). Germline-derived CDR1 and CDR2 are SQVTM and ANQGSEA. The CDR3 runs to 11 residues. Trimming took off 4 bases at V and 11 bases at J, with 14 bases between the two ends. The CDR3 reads CSVAVGLGYTF. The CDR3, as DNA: TGCAGCGTTGCGGTGGGACTAGGGTACACCTTC.

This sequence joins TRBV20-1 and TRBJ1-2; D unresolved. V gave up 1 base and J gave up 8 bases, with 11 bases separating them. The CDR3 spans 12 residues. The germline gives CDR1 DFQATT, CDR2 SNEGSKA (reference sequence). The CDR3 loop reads CSARGGGDGYTF. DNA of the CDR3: TGCAGTGCTAGAGGTGGAGGTGACGGCTACACCTTC.

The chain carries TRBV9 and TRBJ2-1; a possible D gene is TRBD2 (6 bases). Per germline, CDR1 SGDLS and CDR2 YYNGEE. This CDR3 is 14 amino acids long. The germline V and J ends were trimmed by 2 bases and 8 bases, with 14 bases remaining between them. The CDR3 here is CASSVGVTSYEQFF. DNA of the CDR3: TGTGCCAGCAGCGTGGGGGTTACTAGCTATGAGCAGTTCTTC.

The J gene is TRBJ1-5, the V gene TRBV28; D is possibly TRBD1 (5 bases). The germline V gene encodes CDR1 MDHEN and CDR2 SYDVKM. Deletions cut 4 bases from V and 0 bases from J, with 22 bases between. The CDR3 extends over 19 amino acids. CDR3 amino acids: CASSSDSLESLDSNQPQHF. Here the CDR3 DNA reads TGTGCCAGCAGTTCTGACAGCCTTGAGTCCCTAGATAGCAATCAGCCCCAGCATTTT.

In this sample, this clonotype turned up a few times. The CDR3 loop is CASLPTETGYSDTQYF. CDR3 in DNA: TGTGCCAGCCTACCAACCGAGACAGGGTATAGTGATACGCAGTATTTT. The chain has TRBV28 and TRBJ2-3; 7 positions match TRBD1. The germline gives CDR1 MDHEN, CDR2 SYDVKM. The CDR3 loop spans 16 amino acids. V lost 8 bases to trimming and J lost 6 bases; unmatched junction nucleotides: 17. Complete variable domain (other parts from reference TRBV28 and TRBJ2-3): DVKVTQSSRYLVKRTGEKVFLECVQDMDHENMFWYRQDPGLGLRLIYFSYDVKMKEKGDIPEGYSVSREKKERFSLILESASTNQTSMYLCASLPTETGYSDTQYFGPGTRLTVL.

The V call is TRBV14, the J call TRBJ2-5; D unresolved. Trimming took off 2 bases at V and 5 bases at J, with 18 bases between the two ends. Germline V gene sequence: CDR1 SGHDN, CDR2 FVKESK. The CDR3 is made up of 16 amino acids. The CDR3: CASSQFAPGYKETQYF. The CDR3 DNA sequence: TGTGCCAGCAGCCAATTCGCTCCGGGTTACAAGGAGACCCAGTACTTC.

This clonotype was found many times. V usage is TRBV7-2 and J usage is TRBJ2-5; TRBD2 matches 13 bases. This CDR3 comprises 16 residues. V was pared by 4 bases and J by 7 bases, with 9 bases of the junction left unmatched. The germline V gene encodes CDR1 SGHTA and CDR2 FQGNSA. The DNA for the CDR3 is TGTGCCAGCAGCTCCGGACTAGCGGGGGAGAAAGGGACCCAGTACTTC. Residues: CASSSGLAGEKGTQYF.

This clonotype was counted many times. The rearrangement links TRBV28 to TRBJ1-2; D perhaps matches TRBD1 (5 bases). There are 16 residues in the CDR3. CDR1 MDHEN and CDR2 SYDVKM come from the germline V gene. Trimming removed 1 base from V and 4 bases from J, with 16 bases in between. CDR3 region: CASSLSSRDPSYGYTF. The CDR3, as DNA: TGTGCCAGCAGTTTATCCTCCAGGGATCCCTCCTATGGCTACACCTTC.

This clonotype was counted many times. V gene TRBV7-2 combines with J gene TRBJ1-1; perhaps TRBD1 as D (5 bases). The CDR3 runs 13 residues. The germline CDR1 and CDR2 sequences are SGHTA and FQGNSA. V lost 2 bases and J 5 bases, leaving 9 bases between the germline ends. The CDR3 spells CASSLSGPTEAFF. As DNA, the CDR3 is TGTGCCAGCAGCTTATCAGGGCCTACTGAAGCTTTCTTT.

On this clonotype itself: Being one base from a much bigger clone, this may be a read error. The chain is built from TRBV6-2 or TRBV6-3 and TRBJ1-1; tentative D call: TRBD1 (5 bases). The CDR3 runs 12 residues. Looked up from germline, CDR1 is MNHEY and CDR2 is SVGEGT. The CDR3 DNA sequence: TGTGCCGGCAGTCGACAGAGATCTGAAGCTTTCTTT. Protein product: CAGSRQRSEAFF.

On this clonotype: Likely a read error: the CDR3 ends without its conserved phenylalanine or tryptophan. In DNA form, the CDR3 reads TGCAGTGCTAGAGAGATAACAGGGGGCCACGAGCAGTACATC. Translation: CSAREITGGHEQYI. This chain joins TRBV20-1 and TRBJ2-7; 9 positions agree with TRBD1. This CDR3 has 14 amino acids. V was clipped by 0 bases and J by 5 bases; unmatched bases: 5. Germline-derived CDR1 and CDR2 are DFQATT and SNEGSKA (reference sequence).

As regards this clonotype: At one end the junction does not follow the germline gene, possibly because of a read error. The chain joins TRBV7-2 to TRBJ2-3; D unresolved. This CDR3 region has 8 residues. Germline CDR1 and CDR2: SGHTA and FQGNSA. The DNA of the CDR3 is TGTGCCAGCAGCTTTACAGATTTT. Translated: CASSFTDF.

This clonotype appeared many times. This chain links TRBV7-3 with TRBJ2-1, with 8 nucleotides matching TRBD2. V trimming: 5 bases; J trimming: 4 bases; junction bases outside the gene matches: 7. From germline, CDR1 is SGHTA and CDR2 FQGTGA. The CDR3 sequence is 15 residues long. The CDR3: CASSGAGGLYNEQFF. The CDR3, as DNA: TGTGCCAGCAGCGGGGCGGGAGGATTATACAATGAGCAGTTCTTC.

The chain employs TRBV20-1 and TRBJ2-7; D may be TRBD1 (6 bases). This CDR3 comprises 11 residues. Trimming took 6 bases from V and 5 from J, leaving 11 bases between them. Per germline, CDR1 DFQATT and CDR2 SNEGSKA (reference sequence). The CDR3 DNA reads TGCAGTGCACCGACAGGCCACGAGCAGTACTTC. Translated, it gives CSAPTGHEQYF.

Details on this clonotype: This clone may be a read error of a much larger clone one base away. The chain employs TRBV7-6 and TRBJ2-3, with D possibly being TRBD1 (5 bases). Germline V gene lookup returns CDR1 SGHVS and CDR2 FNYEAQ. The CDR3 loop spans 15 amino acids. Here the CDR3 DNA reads TGTGTCAGCAGCTTAGAGGTCAGGGACACAGATACGCAGTATTTT. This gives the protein CVSSLEVRDTDTQYF.

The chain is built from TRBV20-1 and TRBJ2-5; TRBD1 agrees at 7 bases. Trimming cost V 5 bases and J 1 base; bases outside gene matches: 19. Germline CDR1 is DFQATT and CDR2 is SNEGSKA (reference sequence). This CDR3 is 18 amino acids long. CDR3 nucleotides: TGCAGTGCTCCGCCCGCTGAAGGGCTACAGGGGACCCAAGAGACCCAGTACTTC. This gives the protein CSAPPAEGLQGTQETQYF.

The CDR3 sequence is CSVEYEQSSYNEQFF. DNA of the CDR3: TGCAGCGTTGAGTACGAGCAGAGCTCCTACAATGAGCAGTTCTTC. The chain is built from TRBV29-1 and TRBJ2-1; D is unclear. This CDR3 spans 15 amino acids. V was cut by 3 bases and J by 0 bases, with 12 bases left in between. Germline V gene sequence: CDR1 SQVTM, CDR2 ANQGSEA.

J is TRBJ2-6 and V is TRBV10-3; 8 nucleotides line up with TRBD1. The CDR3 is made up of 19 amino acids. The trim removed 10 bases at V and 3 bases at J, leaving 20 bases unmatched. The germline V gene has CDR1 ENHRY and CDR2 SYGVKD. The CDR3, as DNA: TGTGCCACCCCCGCCACTGGACAGGGCAAGGCTTATGGGGCCAACGTCCTGACTTTC. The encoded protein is CATPATGQGKAYGANVLTF.

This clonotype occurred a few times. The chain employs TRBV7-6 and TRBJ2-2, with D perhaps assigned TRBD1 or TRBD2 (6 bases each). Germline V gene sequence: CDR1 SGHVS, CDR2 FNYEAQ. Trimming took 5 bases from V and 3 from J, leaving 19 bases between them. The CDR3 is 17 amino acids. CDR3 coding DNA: TGTGCCAGCAGCATACCATCCGGGGGCCTGGACACCGGGGAGCTGTTTTTT. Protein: CASSIPSGGLDTGELFF.

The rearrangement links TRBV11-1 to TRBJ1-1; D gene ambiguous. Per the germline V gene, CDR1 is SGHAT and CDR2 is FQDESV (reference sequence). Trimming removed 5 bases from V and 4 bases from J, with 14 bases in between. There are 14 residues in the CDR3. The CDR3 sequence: CASSPVLLSTEAFF. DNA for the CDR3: TGTGCCAGCAGCCCCGTTCTACTGAGCACTGAAGCTTTCTTT.

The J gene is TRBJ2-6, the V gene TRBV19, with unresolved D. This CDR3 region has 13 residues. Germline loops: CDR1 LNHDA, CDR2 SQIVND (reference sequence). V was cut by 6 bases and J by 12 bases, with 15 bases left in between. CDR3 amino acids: CASSGESSVVLTF. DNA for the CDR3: TGTGCCAGTAGCGGAGAATCGTCGGTCGTCCTGACTTTC. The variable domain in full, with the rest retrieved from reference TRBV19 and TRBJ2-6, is DGGITQSPKYLFRKEGQNVTLSCEQNLNHDAMYWYRQDPGQGLRLIYYSQIVNDFQKGDIAEGYSVSREKKESFPLTVTSAQKNPTAFYLCASSGESSVVLTFGAGSRLTVL.

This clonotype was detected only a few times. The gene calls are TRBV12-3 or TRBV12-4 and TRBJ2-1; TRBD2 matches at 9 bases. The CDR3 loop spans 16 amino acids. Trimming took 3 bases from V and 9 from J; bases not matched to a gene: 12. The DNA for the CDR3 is TGTGCCAGCAGTTTCCCCGGGACTAGCTCTCGTGGTGAGCAGTTCTTC. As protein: CASSFPGTSSRGEQFF.